The 11 T cell receptor beta chains presented below share a single source sample, sequenced in a study of T cell repertoires in cytomegalovirus infection. One entry per CDR3 protein results from TCRdb running MiXCR on the reads. The sample has around 630,000 distinct CDR3 sequences, 24% seen once. The specimen was CD8+ T cells from PBMCs. These receptor sequences come from a human donor in good health (CMV status not recorded). Some clones in this sample may be carry-over from other donors' samples.

Only a few counts were recorded for this clonotype. The V and J genes are TRBV6-1 and TRBJ2-1; either TRBD1 or TRBD2 may supply D (6 bases each). CDR1 and CDR2 from the germline V gene are MNHNS and SASEGT. V dropped 3 bases and J dropped 2 bases, with 11 bases sitting between them. The CDR3 extends over 15 amino acids. CDR3 protein: CASSEGGSTYNEQFF. CDR3 DNA sequence: TGTGCCAGCAGTGAGGGGGGCTCAACCTACAATGAGCAGTTCTTC.

At least ten counts were recorded for this clonotype. The rearrangement links TRBV28 to TRBJ2-2; D possibly matches TRBD1 or TRBD2 (6 bases each). The CDR3 extends over 15 amino acids. CDR1 is MDHEN, CDR2 SYDVKM, per germline. Deletions cut 8 bases from V and 6 bases from J, with 19 bases between. The CDR3 DNA follows: TGTGCCAGCGGGGGGCCCGCGGCGGGGTCCGGGGAGCTGTTTTTT. It translates to CASGGPAAGSGELFF.

This clonotype occurred many times. The chain combines TRBV24-1 with TRBJ2-5, with D unresolved. Germline V gene sequence: CDR1 KGHDR, CDR2 SFDVKD. V lost 1 base to trimming and J lost 1 base, with 0 bases between them. The CDR3 is 12 amino acids. The CDR3 loop is CATSDFQETQYF. The CDR3 bases are TGTGCCACCAGTGATTTCCAAGAGACCCAGTACTTC.

The chain is built from TRBV5-5 and TRBJ2-1; no firm D call. The length of the CDR3 is 13 residues. The germline V gene encodes CDR1 SGHKS and CDR2 YYEKEE (reference sequence). V lost 4 bases to trimming and J lost 3 bases, with 8 bases between them. The CDR3 sequence is CASSPAIYNEQFF. The CDR3 DNA sequence: TGTGCCAGCAGCCCCGCCATCTACAATGAGCAGTTCTTC. The whole variable domain, remainder taken from reference TRBV5-5 and TRBJ2-1, is DAGVTQSPTHLIKTRGQQVTLRCSPISGHKSVSWYQQVLGQGPQFIFQYYEKEERGRGNFPDRFSARQFPNYSSELNVNALLLGDSALYLCASSPAIYNEQFFGPGTRLTVL.

This chain links TRBV5-6 with TRBJ2-3; 7 nucleotides align to TRBD1. There are 16 residues in the CDR3. Germline values: CDR1 SGHDT, CDR2 YYEEEE. V lost 4 bases to trimming and J lost 2 bases; unmatched junction nucleotides: 10. The CDR3: CASSPEPGQTTDTQYF. DNA for the CDR3: TGTGCCAGCAGCCCAGAACCGGGACAGACCACAGATACGCAGTATTTT.

This chain connects TRBV12-3 or TRBV12-4 to TRBJ1-2, with D perhaps TRBD1 (5 bases). The CDR3 length is 12 residues. V was shortened by 7 bases and J by 2 bases, with 8 bases between the two germline ends. Here the CDR3 reads CASNNRNYGYTF. In nucleotides, the CDR3 is TGTGCCAGCAATAACAGGAACTATGGCTACACCTTC.

The table lists this clonotype with many counts. J is TRBJ1-4 and V is TRBV7-2, with no clear D. V gave up 4 bases and J gave up 5 bases, with 14 bases separating them. This CDR3 is 15 amino acids long. Per the germline V gene, CDR1 is SGHTA and CDR2 is FQGNSA. CDR3 loop: CASSSFSYPNEKLFF. Here the CDR3 DNA reads TGTGCCAGCAGCTCCTTTAGTTACCCCAATGAAAAACTGTTTTTT.

This clonotype was counted only a few times. V usage is TRBV19 and J usage is TRBJ2-2; maybe TRBD2 (6 bases). The CDR3 loop spans 13 amino acids. V lost 7 bases and J lost 5, with 11 bases in between. Germline V gene sequence: CDR1 LNHDA, CDR2 SQIVND (reference sequence). The CDR3 DNA reads TGTGCCAGTATCAACCGGGGGACCGGGGAGCTGTTTTTT. Its translation: CASINRGTGELFF.

This clonotype was seen at least ten times. The chain carries TRBV12-3 or TRBV12-4 and TRBJ2-2; D is ambiguous. V lost 6 bases to trimming and J lost 2 bases, with 4 bases between them. This CDR3 comprises 12 residues. In nucleotides, the CDR3 is TGTGCCAGCAGCTTAAACACCGGGGAGCTGTTTTTT. Residues: CASSLNTGELFF.

The V call is TRBV2, the J call TRBJ2-1, with D possibly TRBD2 on 5 matching bases. Trimming took off 8 bases at V and 7 bases at J, with 12 bases between the two ends. This CDR3 has 12 residues. The germline V gene encodes CDR1 SNHLY and CDR2 FYNNEI. The CDR3 reads CASYMGENEQFF. The CDR3 DNA is TGTGCCAGCTATATGGGAGAAAATGAGCAGTTCTTC.

This clonotype was recorded at least ten times. J is TRBJ1-1 and V is TRBV7-8, with 9 bases matching TRBD1. The CDR3 covers 15 residues. In germline, CDR1 is SGHVS, CDR2 FQNEAQ. The trim removed 2 bases at V and 1 base at J, leaving 2 bases unmatched. The DNA of the CDR3 is TGTGCCAGCAGCTTACCGGGACAGGGGAACACTGAAGCTTTCTTT. Translated, it gives CASSLPGQGNTEAFF. Complete variable domain (other parts from reference TRBV7-8 and TRBJ1-1): GAGVSQSPRYKVAKRGQDVALRCDPISGHVSLFWYQQALGQGPEFLTYFQNEAQLDKSGLPSDRFFAERPEGSVSTLKIQRTQQEDSAVYLCASSLPGQGNTEAFFGQGTRLTVV.